This passage covers 16 T cell receptor beta chains from one sample sequenced in a study of blood T cell repertoires in COVID-19 (TCRdb year 2020). Libraries came from the immunoSEQ multiplex PCR assay. TCRdb's version of the immuneACCESS table is confined to in-frame rearrangements and falls short of the full clone set. An unresolved V gene accounts for under half of the shortfall where checked; the remainder is of unknown origin. The sample contains fewer than 350,000 clones, around 88% of them found a single time. The biggest ten clones account for 6% to 7% of the sample. Sample: PBMCs or T cells enriched from blood (not recorded which). The receptors derive from a woman aged 40 to 50 who had recovered from COVID-19.

This clone was observed once. CDR3 protein: CASSHGLAGDNEQFF. The CDR3 DNA reads TGCGCCAGCAGCCACGGACTAGCGGGCGACAATGAGCAGTTCTTC. This chain connects TRBV5-1 to TRBJ2-1; TRBD2 agrees at 11 bases. Germline lookup yields CDR1 SGHRS and CDR2 YFSETQ. This CDR3 region has 15 residues. With 4 bases clipped from V and 5 bases from J, the junction kept 5 bases outside the gene matches.

V and J are TRBV2 and TRBJ1-4; perhaps TRBD1 as D (6 bases). This CDR3 is 15 amino acids long. Trimming removed 6 bases at V and 8 bases at J, with 19 bases between. Germline CDR1 reads SNHLY; CDR2 reads FYNNEI. Here the CDR3 DNA reads TGTGCCAGCAGGGATACAGGGCTCGGCGGCGAAAAACTGTTTTTT. Protein product: CASRDTGLGGEKLFF.

This CDR3 is CASSYPNLAGGYTF. The CDR3 DNA is TGTGCCAGTAGTTACCCCAATTTAGCCGGAGGCTACACCTTC. This sequence joins TRBV19 and TRBJ1-2; D uncertain. V lost 5 bases to trimming and J lost 8 bases, with 18 bases between them. CDR3 size: 14 residues. Per germline, CDR1 LNHDA and CDR2 SQIVND (reference sequence).

The chain has TRBV7-2 and TRBJ2-5; maybe TRBD1 (6 bases). The CDR3 is 13 amino acids. V shed 4 bases and J shed 5 bases, with 11 bases lying between them. The V gene's germline CDR1 is SGHTA and CDR2 FQGNSA. As DNA, the CDR3 is TGTGCCAGCAGCTACGACAGGTTGGAGACCCAGTACTTC. Amino acid sequence: CASSYDRLETQYF.

The rearrangement uses TRBV11-3 and TRBJ2-7, with D perhaps TRBD1 (6 bases). V was cut by 1 base and J by 5 bases, with 12 bases left in between. The CDR3 loop spans 14 amino acids. Germline V lookup: CDR1 SGHNT, CDR2 YENEEA. CDR3 sequence (DNA): TGTGCCAGCAGCTTAGGCCAGGGGAGCAACGAGCAGTACTTC. Residues: CASSLGQGSNEQYF.

V and J are TRBV18 and TRBJ2-7, with 7 bases matching TRBD2. Germline V gives CDR1 KGHSH, CDR2 LQKENI. This CDR3 has 15 residues. Trimming cost V 0 bases and J 5 bases; bases outside gene matches: 7. The CDR3 reads CASSPPQRDRDEQYF. For the CDR3, the DNA is TGTGCCAGCTCACCACCGCAGCGGGATCGGGACGAGCAGTACTTC.

CDR3 protein: CSVARGITEAFF. The CDR3 DNA reads TGCAGCGTTGCCAGGGGGATAACTGAAGCTTTCTTT. V and J are TRBV29-1 and TRBJ1-1; 7 positions match TRBD1. V lost 4 bases to trimming and J lost 5 bases; unmatched junction nucleotides: 4. Germline CDR1 is SQVTM and CDR2 is ANQGSEA. The length of the CDR3 is 12 residues.

This clone was counted a single time. The chain couples TRBV11-2 to TRBJ2-1; 7 nucleotides line up with TRBD2. Looked up from germline, CDR1 is SGHAT and CDR2 is FQNNGV. The ends lost 4 bases at V and 5 bases at J; junction bases unmatched: 8. This CDR3 has 15 residues. CDR3 residues: CASSSQRGLNNEQFF. DNA for the CDR3: TGTGCCAGCAGCTCTCAGCGGGGCTTGAACAATGAGCAGTTCTTC.

The gene calls are TRBV28 and TRBJ2-1; 12 bases align to TRBD2. The CDR3 is 17 amino acids. Germline CDR1 and CDR2: MDHEN and SYDVKM. The V segment lost 4 bases and the J segment 6 bases; nucleotides outside the gene matches: 10. DNA of the CDR3: TGTGCCAGCAGTTCCCCTAGCGGGAGGGCCTCGGGCAATGAGCAGTTCTTC. It encodes CASSSPSGRASGNEQFF.

V is TRBV5-1 and J is TRBJ2-7, with 7 nucleotides matching TRBD1. Germline CDR1 reads SGHRS; CDR2 reads YFSETQ. The ends lost 4 bases at V and 4 bases at J; junction bases unmatched: 5. The CDR3 runs 13 residues. The CDR3 DNA sequence: TGCGCCAGCAGCACACAACAGGGGTACGAGCAGTACTTC. Its translation is CASSTQQGYEQYF.

Concerning this clone: The same CDR3 can be traced to other DNA sequences in this sample. The chain links TRBV4-1 to TRBJ2-7, with a possible D match to TRBD1 (5 bases). V lost 3 bases, J lost 0 bases, and 9 bases lay in between. Germline loops: CDR1 MGHRA, CDR2 YSYEKL. This CDR3 is 14 amino acids long. The CDR3 is CASSQRTGSYEQYF. The CDR3 bases are TGCGCCAGCAGCCAGAGAACAGGCTCCTACGAGCAGTACTTC.

This clone showed up just a few times. The chain joins TRBV3-1 (or the pseudogene TRBV3-2) to TRBJ2-1, with 11 nucleotides matching TRBD1. After removal of 0 bases from V and 4 bases from J, the junction contained 11 bases not matched to a gene. Germline V gene sequence: CDR1 LGHDT, CDR2 YNNKEL (reference sequence). This CDR3 contains 19 residues. DNA for the CDR3: TGTGCCAGCAGCCAAGAAACGGATTTCCGGGACAGGGGGTACAATGAGCAGTTCTTC. Its translation is CASSQETDFRDRGYNEQFF.

V and J are TRBV3-1 (or the pseudogene TRBV3-2) and TRBJ2-7; TRBD2 aligns across 9 bases. Germline loops: CDR1 LGHDT, CDR2 YNNKEL (reference sequence). The CDR3 runs 13 residues. Trimming at V came to 1 base and at J to 6 bases, leaving 1 base not matched to a gene. CDR3 sequence (DNA): TGTGCCAGCAGCCAAGCAGCGGGGGGCGAGCAGTACTTC. Its translation: CASSQAAGGEQYF.

The V gene is TRBV4-1, the J gene TRBJ2-1, with 7 bases identical to TRBD2. J gave up 3 bases and V 1 base, and 6 bases lay outside the gene matches. CDR1 and CDR2 (germline): MGHRA, YSYEKL. The CDR3 spans 16 residues. CDR3 in amino acids: CASSQVSGGLYNEQFF. CDR3 nucleotide sequence: TGCGCCAGCAGCCAAGTTTCGGGAGGCCTCTACAATGAGCAGTTCTTC.

This clone showed up just once. The chain has TRBV13 and TRBJ1-6; TRBD1 aligns across 9 bases. The CDR3 is 15 amino acids. Germline V gene data show CDR1 as PRHDT and CDR2 as FYEKMQ (reference sequence). V dropped 2 bases and J dropped 6; count of bases not matched to a gene: 2. CDR3 coding DNA: TGTGCCAGCAGCTTAAAGGACAGGGGTAATTCACCCCTCCACTTT. Translation gives CASSLKDRGNSPLHF.

V usage is TRBV19 and J usage is TRBJ2-4; TRBD1 might be the D (5 bases). Germline V gives CDR1 LNHDA, CDR2 SQIVND (reference sequence). The ends were cut back, 5 bases at V and 0 bases at J, with 11 bases in the middle. CDR3 length: 15 residues. The CDR3 loop is CASSPRVVAKNIQYF. The CDR3 DNA reads TGTGCCAGTAGTCCCAGGGTGGTAGCCAAAAACATTCAGTACTTC.